The clone carrying this T cell receptor beta chain has more than one count but fewer than ten. There are 14 residues in the CDR3. CDR1 LGHDT and CDR2 YNNKEL come from the germline V gene (reference sequence). Trimming stripped 0 bases from V and 4 bases from J, with 10 bases between. The sample belongs to a study of blood T cell repertoires in COVID-19. Study-wide context: Acute-phase and convalescent COVID-19 samples originated in the United States, Italy and Spain. From T cells, B-cell-depleted T cells, or PBMCs came the material, which was cDNA or gDNA.

Authors' processing steps: Amplification from reference gene primers served as the basis for estimated nucleated cell counts. Repertoires were generated with immunoSEQ multiplex PCR, while TCRdb's copy carries only in-frame clones and drops some. The V and J calls and clone size are taken from that table; D and trimming were inferred from the DNA. The repertoire holds under 45,000 clones, with roughly nine tenths as singletons. This rearrangement joins TRBV3-1 (or the pseudogene TRBV3-2) to TRBJ2-7; unclear D gene. This clonotype was obtained from a man in his 60s with acute or convalescent COVID-19. The sequencing sample was made of peripheral blood. The CDR3 bases are TGTGCCAGCAGCCAAGAAGACACTGGGTACGAGCAGTACTTC. It translates to CASSQEDTGYEQYF.